The 10 T cell receptor beta chains given below trace back to one sample, sequenced in a study of blood T cell repertoires in COVID-19. Assay: immunoSEQ multiplex PCR; the TCRdb copy retains only in-frame clones and omits some. The profile shows more than 200,000 clones, around four fifths of them singletons. The material sequenced was peripheral blood. These receptors all come from a woman aged 80 or over with COVID-19, enrolled during active disease.

The rearrangement uses TRBV5-1 and TRBJ2-5, with 9 nucleotides matching TRBD2. Germline V gene lookup returns CDR1 SGHRS and CDR2 YFSETQ. This CDR3 spans 16 amino acids. The J segment lost 2 bases and the V segment lost 0 bases, leaving 5 bases of the junction unmatched. As DNA, the CDR3 is TGCGCCAGCAGCTTGGGGGGGCTAGCGGGGCAAGAGACCCAGTACTTC. This gives the protein CASSLGGLAGQETQYF.

The V gene is TRBV6-6, the J gene TRBJ2-1; D call uncertain. Germline V gene sequence: CDR1 MNHNY, CDR2 SVGAGI (reference sequence). Deletions cut 7 bases from V and 2 bases from J, with 18 bases between. CDR3 length: 16 amino acids. Here the CDR3 reads CASTDRSLTAYNEQFF. The CDR3 coding sequence is TGTGCCAGCACCGACCGCTCCCTAACAGCCTACAATGAGCAGTTCTTC.

The chain combines TRBV12-3 or TRBV12-4 with TRBJ2-2; D is ambiguous. CDR3 length: 13 residues. V gave up 4 bases and J gave up 5 bases, with 8 bases separating them. CDR3 amino acids: CASSSQQTGELFF. In DNA, the CDR3 is TGTGCCAGCAGTTCCCAACAGACCGGGGAGCTGTTTTTT.

The rearrangement links TRBV19 to TRBJ1-1; D is unresolved. Deletions cut 7 bases from V and 10 bases from J, with 16 bases between. In germline, CDR1 is LNHDA, CDR2 SQIVND (reference sequence). This CDR3 has 12 amino acids. CDR3 loop: CASKSQSGGAFF. For the CDR3, the DNA is TGTGCCAGTAAATCACAATCTGGCGGAGCTTTCTTT.

The chain combines TRBV4-1 with TRBJ1-2; TRBD1 aligns across 9 bases. The CDR3 consists of 15 residues. Germline V lookup: CDR1 MGHRA, CDR2 YSYEKL. Trimming cost V 4 bases and J 7 bases; bases outside gene matches: 10. The CDR3 nucleotides are TGCGCCAGCAGCCCCCGGACAGGGGAGGGTTTTGGCTACACCTTC. It translates to CASSPRTGEGFGYTF.

V usage is TRBV7-3 and J usage is TRBJ2-5, with TRBD1 matching 9 bases. With 0 bases clipped from V and 3 bases from J, the junction kept 2 bases outside the gene matches. Germline CDR1 is SGHTA and CDR2 is FQGTGA. This CDR3 is 15 amino acids long. The CDR3 DNA follows: TGTGCCAGCAGCTTAACCGGGACAGGGAAAGAGACCCAGTACTTC. Its protein product is CASSLTGTGKETQYF.

The chain uses TRBV5-1 and TRBJ2-1; maybe TRBD2 (7 bases). Trimming took 4 bases from V and 8 from J, leaving 19 bases between them. Per the germline V gene, CDR1 is SGHRS and CDR2 is YFSETQ. CDR3 length equals 15 residues. CDR3: CASSPGGRNTDEQFF. The CDR3, as DNA: TGCGCCAGCAGCCCGGGGGGCCGGAACACCGATGAGCAGTTCTTC.

This clone was counted only a few times. This chain uses TRBV2 with TRBJ1-5, with TRBD1 as a possible D gene (5 bases). This CDR3 region has 15 residues. Germline values: CDR1 SNHLY, CDR2 FYNNEI. V gave up 0 bases and J gave up 6 bases, with 12 bases separating them. DNA for the CDR3: TGTGCCAGCAGTGAAGCACAAGGGGTGGGTCAGCCCCAGCATTTT. Protein: CASSEAQGVGQPQHF.

As concerns this clone: At one end, the junction sequence differs from germline, possibly due to a read error. This chain joins TRBV29-1 and TRBJ1-2; possibly TRBD1 for D (5 bases). This CDR3 has 13 residues. CDR1 is SQVTM, CDR2 ANQGSEA, per germline. As DNA, the CDR3 is TGCAGCGTTGAACAGGGCTCGGCCTATGGCCACACCTTC. Protein product: CSVEQGSAYGHTF. Full variable domain (rest looked up from reference TRBV29-1 and TRBJ1-2): SAVISQKPSRDICQRGTSLTIQCQVDSQVTMMFWYRQQPGQSLTLIATANQGSEATYESGFVIDKFPISRPNLTFSTLTVSNMSPEDSSIYLCSVEQGSAYGHTFGSGTRLTVV.

V gene TRBV29-1 combines with J gene TRBJ1-1, with D tentatively TRBD1 (5 bases). CDR1 and CDR2 (germline): SQVTM, ANQGSEA. There are 16 residues in the CDR3. Trimming removed 7 bases at V and 0 bases at J, with 21 bases between. The CDR3 nucleotides read TGCAGCGGAAACGGGGGAGTGGGGGGATTGAACACTGAAGCTTTCTTT. Protein sequence: CSGNGGVGGLNTEAFF. Using reference TRBV29-1 and TRBJ1-1 for the parts outside the CDR3, the full variable domain is SAVISQKPSRDICQRGTSLTIQCQVDSQVTMMFWYRQQPGQSLTLIATANQGSEATYESGFVIDKFPISRPNLTFSTLTVSNMSPEDSSIYLCSGNGGVGGLNTEAFFGQGTRLTVV.